Following are 31 T cell receptor beta chains from one sample sequenced in a study of blood T cell repertoires in COVID-19. TCRdb's table, derived via immunoSEQ multiplex PCR, lists solely in-frame clones and lacks some. In the table there are about 240,000 clones, around four fifths of which are singletons. What was sequenced was peripheral blood. Source of these receptors: a woman of 80 years or more with COVID-19, enrolled during active disease.

This clone turned up a few times. V gene TRBV7-9 combines with J gene TRBJ1-5; D possibly corresponds to TRBD1 (5 bases). This CDR3 contains 14 residues. Trimming pared 3 bases from V and 3 bases from J, leaving 9 bases between. CDR1 SEHNR and CDR2 FQNEAQ come from the germline V gene (reference sequence). CDR3 in amino acids: CASSFEQDNQPQHF. CDR3 in DNA: TGTGCCAGCAGCTTTGAACAGGACAATCAGCCCCAGCATTTT.

The chain uses TRBV3-1 (or the pseudogene TRBV3-2) and TRBJ1-2; 8 bases align to TRBD1. The CDR3 consists of 18 residues. Germline V CDR1 and CDR2: LGHDT, YNNKEL (reference sequence). V was clipped by 0 bases and J by 2 bases; unmatched bases: 11. CDR3 residues: CASSQDRAGGAWNYGYTF. The DNA for the CDR3 is TGTGCCAGCAGCCAAGATAGGGCAGGGGGCGCATGGAACTATGGCTACACCTTC.

This chain links TRBV6-5 with TRBJ1-6; D may be TRBD1 (5 bases). The V gene lost 11 bases and the J gene lost 8 bases, with 22 bases spanning the gap. CDR1 is MNHEY, CDR2 SVGAGI, per germline. The CDR3 runs to 15 residues. The chain's CDR3 is CAAALNGASYSPLHF. Here the CDR3 DNA reads TGTGCCGCCGCCCTAAATGGGGCCTCATATTCACCCCTCCACTTT.

The gene calls are TRBV12-5 and TRBJ2-3; TRBD1 aligns across 10 bases. Looked up from germline, CDR1 is LGHNT and CDR2 is FRNRAP. The CDR3 totals 16 residues. The V segment lost 1 base and the J segment 2 bases; nucleotides outside the gene matches: 3. CDR3 in DNA: TGTGCTAGTGGTTTGGGGGACAGGGGCTACACAGATACGCAGTATTTT. Translated: CASGLGDRGYTDTQYF.

V is TRBV4-1 and J is TRBJ1-2; 7 bases align to TRBD1. J gave up 3 bases and V 0 bases, and 4 bases lay outside the gene matches. The length of the CDR3 is 15 residues. Germline assignment: CDR1 MGHRA and CDR2 YSYEKL. The CDR3 DNA reads as TGCGCCAGCAGCCAAGAATCGACAGGGTACTATGGCTACACCTTC. Protein product: CASSQESTGYYGYTF.

This chain uses TRBV19 with TRBJ1-2; the match to TRBD1 covers 7 bases. The trim removed 5 bases at V and 4 bases at J, leaving 1 base unmatched. Germline V CDR1 and CDR2: LNHDA, SQIVND (reference sequence). This CDR3 spans 12 amino acids. In DNA form, the CDR3 reads TGTGCCAGTAGTTGGGACAGCTATGGCTACACCTTC. Its translation: CASSWDSYGYTF.

The chain couples TRBV4-1 to TRBJ2-3; 8 bases line up with TRBD2. There are 17 residues in the CDR3. Per germline, CDR1 MGHRA and CDR2 YSYEKL. J was trimmed by 4 bases and V by 4 bases; bases with no gene match: 13. The CDR3 is CASSRTPTSAGADTQYF. CDR3 DNA: TGCGCCAGCAGCCGCACGCCGACTAGCGCAGGGGCAGATACGCAGTATTTT.

The chain's CDR3 is CASSQRAPGRGEQYF. The CDR3 coding sequence is TGTGCCAGCAGCCAAAGGGCGCCGGGGAGGGGCGAGCAGTACTTC. The chain combines TRBV3-1 (or the pseudogene TRBV3-2) with TRBJ2-7; 7 nucleotides align to TRBD2. The CDR3 consists of 15 residues. CDR1 is LGHDT, CDR2 YNNKEL, per germline (reference sequence). Losses at the gene ends were 2 bases for V and 6 bases for J; bases not matched to a gene: 10.

V is TRBV28 and J is TRBJ2-5; 9 bases match TRBD1. The CDR3 is made up of 15 amino acids. Germline V gene sequence: CDR1 MDHEN, CDR2 SYDVKM. V dropped 5 bases and J dropped 5; count of bases not matched to a gene: 9. In DNA, the CDR3 is TGTGCCAGCAGTCACGGGACAGGGCTTAGGGAGACCCAGTACTTC. This translates into CASSHGTGLRETQYF.

The chain uses TRBV11-2 and TRBJ2-1; D is possibly TRBD2 (5 bases). The CDR3 is 14 residues long. CDR1 is SGHAT, CDR2 FQNNGV, per germline. V lost 5 bases to trimming and J lost 1 base, with 9 bases between them. The CDR3 region has the DNA TGTGCCAGCAGCCGCGGGTTTTCCTACAATGAGCAGTTCTTC. Translating it yields CASSRGFSYNEQFF.

The rearrangement uses TRBV11-3 and TRBJ2-4; possibly TRBD2 for D (6 bases). The ends were cut back, 6 bases at V and 7 bases at J, with 13 bases in the middle. This CDR3 has 13 amino acids. CDR1 SGHNT and CDR2 YENEEA come from the germline V gene. The CDR3 nucleotides are TGTGCCAGCAGTTGGGGGGAGAGGAACATTCAGTACTTC. It translates to CASSWGERNIQYF.

V and J are TRBV15 and TRBJ2-1; tentatively, D is TRBD2 (7 bases). The germline gives CDR1 LNHNV, CDR2 YYDKDF (reference sequence). With 0 bases removed from V and 7 bases from J, the gap between germline ends came to 19 bases. The CDR3 is made up of 17 amino acids. CDR3 nucleotides: TGTGCCACCAGCAGAGAACGGCGGGGGCCCCGTTGGAATGAGCAGTTCTTC. Protein product: CATSRERRGPRWNEQFF. Full variable domain (remainder filled in from reference TRBV15 and TRBJ2-1): DAMVIQNPRYQVTQFGKPVTLSCSQTLNHNVMYWYQQKSSQAPKLLFHYYDKDFNNEADTPDNFQSRRPNTSFCFLDIRSPGLGDTAMYLCATSRERRGPRWNEQFFGPGTRLTVL.

A single count supports this clone. The chain carries TRBV19 and TRBJ1-1, with D possibly being TRBD1 (5 bases). The ends were cut back, 6 bases at V and 0 bases at J, with 14 bases in the middle. Germline V gene lookup returns CDR1 LNHDA and CDR2 SQIVND (reference sequence). CDR3 size: 15 residues. The CDR3 DNA sequence: TGTGCCAGTAGCCCTCTCAGGGCCATGAACACTGAAGCTTTCTTT. This codes for CASSPLRAMNTEAFF. Full variable domain (missing parts from reference TRBV19 and TRBJ1-1): DGGITQSPKYLFRKEGQNVTLSCEQNLNHDAMYWYRQDPGQGLRLIYYSQIVNDFQKGDIAEGYSVSREKKESFPLTVTSAQKNPTAFYLCASSPLRAMNTEAFFGQGTRLTVV.

The rearrangement links TRBV5-4 to TRBJ1-2; D remains unclear. The CDR3 runs to 12 residues. V was pared by 4 bases and J by 5 bases, with 9 bases between. The germline gives CDR1 SGHNT, CDR2 YYREEE (reference sequence). The CDR3 region is CASSETGYGYTF. CDR3 sequence (DNA): TGTGCCAGCAGCGAGACGGGTTATGGCTACACCTTC. Complete variable domain (other parts from reference TRBV5-4 and TRBJ1-2): ETGVTQSPTHLIKTRGQQVTLRCSSQSGHNTVSWYQQALGQGPQFIFQYYREEENGRGNFPPRFSGLQFPNYSSELNVNALELDDSALYLCASSETGYGYTFGSGTRLTVV.

DNA for the CDR3: TGCGCCAGCAGCACTCAGACAGGGAGCGATGGCTACACCTTC. Its protein is CASSTQTGSDGYTF. The chain carries TRBV5-1 and TRBJ1-2; 7 nucleotides match TRBD1. V dropped 4 bases and J dropped 6; count of bases not matched to a gene: 9. In germline, CDR1 is SGHRS, CDR2 YFSETQ. This CDR3 has 14 residues.

This clone was seen a single time. V is TRBV6-5 and J is TRBJ1-5; maybe TRBD1 (5 bases). Germline V CDR1 and CDR2: MNHEY, SVGAGI. Trimming left V 6 bases short and J 2 bases short, with 14 bases between. CDR3 size: 15 residues. CDR3 sequence: CASSLRGLGNQPQHF. CDR3 DNA sequence: TGTGCCAGCAGCCTCCGGGGGTTAGGCAATCAGCCCCAGCATTTT.

The V call is TRBV2, the J call TRBJ2-1; 14 bases match TRBD2. Germline V gene data show CDR1 as SNHLY and CDR2 as FYNNEI. The CDR3 covers 16 residues. After removal of 3 bases from V and 7 bases from J, the junction contained 5 bases not matched to a gene. The CDR3 nucleotides are TGTGCCAGCAGTGAGACTAGCGGGGGGGTTTGGAATGAGCAGTTCTTC. The encoded protein is CASSETSGGVWNEQFF.

Concerning this clone: Other DNA sequences in this sample translate to the same CDR3. V and J are TRBV20-1 and TRBJ2-7, with 7 positions matching TRBD2. Germline V CDR1 and CDR2: DFQATT, SNEGSKA (reference sequence). The length of the CDR3 is 11 residues. Trimming at V came to 6 bases and at J to 4 bases, leaving 3 bases not matched to a gene. CDR3 in DNA: TGCAGTGCCCGGACTAGTTACGAGCAGTACTTC. Translated: CSARTSYEQYF.

This clone was seen just once. This rearrangement joins TRBV6-5 to TRBJ1-3, with D possibly matching TRBD1 (6 bases). Germline lookup yields CDR1 MNHEY and CDR2 SVGAGI. CDR3 length: 15 amino acids. Deletions cut 4 bases from V and 0 bases from J, with 10 bases between. CDR3 DNA sequence: TGTGCCAGCAGTTGGGACACCCGCTCTGGAAACACCATATATTTT. Translating gives CASSWDTRSGNTIYF.

J is TRBJ1-2 and V is TRBV12-3 or TRBV12-4; D is possibly TRBD1 (6 bases). V was trimmed by 3 bases and J by 8 bases, leaving 13 bases between them. The CDR3 sequence is 13 residues long. The CDR3 loop reads CASSLGGGWGYTF. DNA of the CDR3: TGTGCCAGCAGTTTGGGGGGGGGCTGGGGCTACACCTTC.

V gene TRBV3-1 (or the pseudogene TRBV3-2) combines with J gene TRBJ2-5; D is perhaps TRBD2 (6 bases). Deletions cut 5 bases from V and 2 bases from J, with 21 bases between. The germline gives CDR1 LGHDT, CDR2 YNNKEL (reference sequence). CDR3 length equals 17 residues. The CDR3 is CASSAVGGRGGQETQYF. CDR3 DNA sequence: TGTGCCAGCAGCGCGGTAGGCGGAAGGGGAGGTCAAGAGACCCAGTACTTC.

V gene TRBV27 combines with J gene TRBJ1-2; 7 nucleotides align to TRBD1. The CDR3 runs to 14 residues. With V trimmed by 8 bases and J by 5 bases, 11 bases remained unmatched. Germline CDR1 is MNHEY and CDR2 is SMNVEV (reference sequence). This CDR3 is CASSPRDRVYGYTF. The CDR3 region has the DNA TGTGCCAGCTCCCCAAGGGACAGAGTATATGGCTACACCTTC.

This clone turned up a few times. This sequence joins TRBV7-3 and TRBJ1-1; D uncertain. The CDR3 has 13 residues. The V and J ends lost 2 bases and 8 bases respectively, with 12 bases between them. Germline-derived CDR1 and CDR2 are SGHTA and FQGTGA. The CDR3 coding sequence is TGTGCCAGCAGCTTAGGAGGTGAATCGGAAGCTTTCTTT. Amino acids: CASSLGGESEAFF.

This sequence joins TRBV6-4 and TRBJ2-5; TRBD2 agrees at 7 bases. The junction had 5 bases not matched to a gene; V was cut back by 5 bases and J by 5 bases. CDR1 is MRHNA and CDR2 is SNTAGT in the germline V gene. The CDR3 has 13 amino acids. CDR3 loop: CASSREEGETQYF. The CDR3 region has the DNA TGTGCCAGCAGTCGGGAGGAGGGGGAGACCCAGTACTTC.

Comments on this clone: The sample contains more than one DNA sequence encoding this CDR3. The V and J genes are TRBV5-1 and TRBJ2-1, with 7 nucleotides matching TRBD2. The CDR3 spans 15 residues. CDR1 is SGHRS and CDR2 is YFSETQ in the germline V gene. Trimming cost V 2 bases and J 1 base; bases outside gene matches: 3. CDR3 in DNA: TGCGCCAGCAGCTTAGCGGGGTCATCCTACAATGAGCAGTTCTTC. Amino acids: CASSLAGSSYNEQFF. Variable domain in full (rest from reference TRBV5-1 and TRBJ2-1): KAGVTQTPRYLIKTRGQQVTLSCSPISGHRSVSWYQQTPGQGLQFLFEYFSETQRNKGNFPGRFSGRQFSNSRSEMNVSTLELGDSALYLCASSLAGSSYNEQFFGPGTRLTVL.

The V and J genes are TRBV27 and TRBJ1-5; 7 positions match TRBD1. The CDR3 runs 16 residues. In germline, CDR1 is MNHEY, CDR2 SMNVEV (reference sequence). The junction had 8 bases not matched to a gene; V was cut back by 5 bases and J by 1 base. CDR3 region: CASSPQGRGSNQPQHF. As DNA, the CDR3 is TGTGCCAGCAGTCCACAGGGGAGAGGGAGCAATCAGCCCCAGCATTTT.

This clone came up a few times. The rearrangement links TRBV6-5 to TRBJ2-1; 16 bases are shared with TRBD2. V lost 6 bases to trimming and J lost 7 bases; unmatched junction nucleotides: 3. The germline gives CDR1 MNHEY, CDR2 SVGAGI. This CDR3 region has 15 residues. The CDR3 bases are TGTGCCAGCAGGGGACTAGCGGGAGGGATGAATGAGCAGTTCTTC. Its protein product is CASRGLAGGMNEQFF.

This sequence joins TRBV18 and TRBJ2-3; tentatively, D is TRBD1 (5 bases). V lost 3 bases to trimming and J lost 6 bases, with 13 bases between them. This CDR3 has 14 residues. From germline, CDR1 is KGHSH and CDR2 LQKENI. The CDR3 DNA reads TGTGCCAGCTCACCGACAGTTGGCGGCGATACGCAGTATTTT. Protein: CASSPTVGGDTQYF.

On this clone: Its ends do not fully match the called genes, so a read error is possible. The V and J genes are TRBV2 and TRBJ1-4; TRBD1 matches at 8 bases. Germline V gene data show CDR1 as SNHLY and CDR2 as FYNNEI. This CDR3 has 10 amino acids. Here the CDR3 reads CASRGDRLSF. The CDR3 region has the DNA TGTGCCAGCAGGGGGGACAGGCTTTCATTT.

V and J are TRBV29-1 and TRBJ1-2, with 10 bases lining up with TRBD1. There are 14 residues in the CDR3. The germline V gene encodes CDR1 SQVTM and CDR2 ANQGSEA. V lost 7 bases, J lost 2 bases, and 7 bases stayed unmatched. The chain's CDR3 is CSAQPGQGNYGYTF. In DNA, the CDR3 is TGCAGCGCCCAACCGGGACAGGGGAACTATGGCTACACCTTC.

The chain employs TRBV27 and TRBJ2-7, with 7 positions matching TRBD1. Trimming cost V 6 bases and J 6 bases; bases outside gene matches: 5. The CDR3 is 12 amino acids. CDR1 is MNHEY and CDR2 is SMNVEV in the germline V gene (reference sequence). CDR3: CASRTGRFEQYF. CDR3 bases: TGTGCCAGCAGGACAGGGCGCTTCGAGCAGTACTTC.